Listed here are 15 T cell receptor beta chains from one sample, sequenced in a study of CD8 T cells in ankylosing spondylitis. Study outcomes and limitations: The study identified a TCR beta motif of several highly homologous variants that appeared characteristic of ankylosing spondylitis blood.

TCRdb reanalysed the 5' RACE reads using MiXCR and keeps one entry per CDR3 protein. This table has over 400,000 distinct CDR3 sequences, roughly 25% appearing once. These receptors are not linked to any known antigen. Sequencing was performed on blood, either unsorted or a sorted T cell fraction (not recorded which). The receptors stem from a male donor with ankylosing spondylitis.

V usage is TRBV20-1 and J usage is TRBJ2-1, with D perhaps TRBD1 (6 bases). The ends were cut back, 0 bases at V and 0 bases at J, with 12 bases in the middle. The CDR3 has 16 amino acids. Germline V gives CDR1 DFQATT, CDR2 SNEGSKA (reference sequence). CDR3 DNA sequence: TGCAGTGCTAGAGATCATGCCAGGGGCTCCTACAATGAGCAGTTCTTC. Its translation is CSARDHARGSYNEQFF.

J is TRBJ2-3 and V is TRBV5-5; the match to TRBD2 covers 7 bases. This CDR3 contains 14 residues. Trimming removed 5 bases from V and 2 bases from J; junction bases left unmatched: 5. Germline loops: CDR1 SGHKS, CDR2 YYEKEE (reference sequence). The CDR3 sequence: CASRGGGYTDTQYF. The DNA for the CDR3 is TGTGCCAGCAGGGGGGGGGGATACACAGATACGCAGTATTTT.

The chain employs TRBV29-1 and TRBJ1-6; D call uncertain. The V end lost 4 bases, the J end lost 8 bases, and 12 bases lay between the germline ends. In germline, CDR1 is SQVTM, CDR2 ANQGSEA. The CDR3 runs to 13 residues. CDR3 loop: CSVVVGIDSPLHF. As DNA, the CDR3 is TGCAGCGTTGTGGTAGGGATCGATTCACCCCTCCACTTT.

The rearrangement uses TRBV20-1 and TRBJ2-5; D ambiguous. The V gene lost 3 bases and the J gene lost 5 bases, with 7 bases spanning the gap. From germline, CDR1 is DFQATT and CDR2 SNEGSKA (reference sequence). The CDR3 runs 11 residues. CDR3 DNA sequence: TGCAGTGCTAGGCCCCAGGAGACCCAGTACTTC. It encodes CSARPQETQYF.

The V and J genes are TRBV9 and TRBJ2-2; D not certain. Trimming removed 4 bases from V and 6 bases from J, with 13 bases in between. The CDR3 runs 14 residues. The V gene's germline CDR1 is SGDLS and CDR2 YYNGEE. The CDR3 loop reads CASSTAAAAGELFF. CDR3 DNA sequence: TGTGCCAGCAGCACCGCAGCCGCCGCCGGGGAGCTGTTTTTT.

This clonotype was observed a handful of times. This chain uses TRBV30 with TRBJ2-1, with 9 bases fitting TRBD2. CDR1 GTSNPN and CDR2 SVGIG come from the germline V gene (reference sequence). V dropped 7 bases and J dropped 7; count of bases not matched to a gene: 5. The CDR3 sequence is 12 residues long. CDR3 coding DNA: TGTGCCTTAGCGGGAGTAAGTAATGAGCAGTTCTTC. Residues: CALAGVSNEQFF.

This clonotype was picked up a small number of times. J is TRBJ1-2 and V is TRBV7-2, with 8 bases fitting TRBD1. CDR1 is SGHTA, CDR2 FQGNSA, per germline. The length of the CDR3 is 15 residues. Trimming took 0 bases from V and 6 from J; bases not matched to a gene: 6. The CDR3 coding sequence is TGTGCCAGCAGCTTAGCCCAGGGGGCAGGAAATGGCTACACCTTC. This codes for CASSLAQGAGNGYTF.

V gene TRBV6-2 or TRBV6-3 combines with J gene TRBJ2-1, with D perhaps TRBD1 or TRBD2 (5 bases each). In germline, CDR1 is MNHEY, CDR2 SVGEGT. Trimming took 3 bases from V and 5 from J, leaving 20 bases between them. The CDR3 has 17 amino acids. CDR3 in DNA: TGTGCCAGCAGTTATCGGGGACGTACAAGGCTCCACAATGAGCAGTTCTTC. It encodes CASSYRGRTRLHNEQFF.

The rearrangement links TRBV6-1 to TRBJ1-1; D is ambiguous. This CDR3 has 13 amino acids. Germline V CDR1 and CDR2: MNHNS, SASEGT. Trimming stripped 4 bases from V and 6 bases from J, with 12 bases between. CDR3 protein: CASSVNSVAEAFF. Here the CDR3 DNA reads TGTGCCAGCAGTGTAAACAGTGTGGCTGAAGCTTTCTTT.

This clonotype was counted between two and nine times. The rearrangement links TRBV6-5 to TRBJ2-1; D call uncertain. From germline, CDR1 is MNHEY and CDR2 SVGAGI. The CDR3 sequence is 15 residues long. Trimming stripped 2 bases from V and 6 bases from J, with 14 bases between. CDR3 DNA: TGTGCCAGCAGTTACGGGCTTAGTGGGGTCAATGAGCAGTTCTTC. Encoded protein: CASSYGLSGVNEQFF.

This clonotype was detected only a few times. The chain uses TRBV27 and TRBJ2-7, with TRBD2 matching over 11 bases. This CDR3 has 15 amino acids. J was trimmed by 3 bases and V by 7 bases; bases with no gene match: 8. Germline loops: CDR1 MNHEY, CDR2 SMNVEV (reference sequence). CDR3 loop: CASTYLGTSGYEQYF. As DNA, the CDR3 is TGTGCCAGCACTTACCTCGGGACTAGCGGCTACGAGCAGTACTTC.

This chain joins TRBV5-6 and TRBJ2-7; 8 bases are shared with TRBD1. This CDR3 has 14 amino acids. V was pared by 4 bases and J by 5 bases, with 8 bases of the junction left unmatched. The germline CDR1 and CDR2 sequences are SGHDT and YYEEEE. The chain's CDR3 is CASSRQGWTDEQYV. The CDR3 bases are TGTGCCAGCAGCCGACAGGGGTGGACCGACGAGCAGTACGTC.

The chain carries TRBV29-1 and TRBJ2-5; 13 bases map to TRBD2. This CDR3 comprises 16 residues. Germline V gene data show CDR1 as SQVTM and CDR2 as ANQGSEA. J was trimmed by 4 bases and V by 6 bases; bases with no gene match: 11. The CDR3 loop is CSVQPGLAGRGETQYF. CDR3 coding DNA: TGCAGCGTCCAGCCGGGACTAGCGGGACGGGGAGAGACCCAGTACTTC.

There are a few counts of this clonotype. The chain joins TRBV6-1 to TRBJ2-3, with D hard to call. Germline V gives CDR1 MNHNS, CDR2 SASEGT. This CDR3 spans 12 amino acids. The germline V and J ends were trimmed by 0 bases and 5 bases, with 3 bases remaining between them. CDR3 sequence reads: CASSEAGDTQYF. In DNA, the CDR3 is TGTGCCAGCAGTGAAGCGGGAGATACGCAGTATTTT.

The chain recombines TRBV7-6 with TRBJ1-6, with TRBD1 matching over 12 bases. Looked up from germline, CDR1 is SGHVS and CDR2 is FNYEAQ. Losses at the gene ends were 6 bases for V and 6 bases for J; bases not matched to a gene: 6. The CDR3 has 16 residues. This chain's CDR3 is CASRLGQGAPNSPLHF. DNA of the CDR3: TGTGCCAGCAGGCTGGGACAGGGGGCGCCTAATTCACCCCTCCACTTT.